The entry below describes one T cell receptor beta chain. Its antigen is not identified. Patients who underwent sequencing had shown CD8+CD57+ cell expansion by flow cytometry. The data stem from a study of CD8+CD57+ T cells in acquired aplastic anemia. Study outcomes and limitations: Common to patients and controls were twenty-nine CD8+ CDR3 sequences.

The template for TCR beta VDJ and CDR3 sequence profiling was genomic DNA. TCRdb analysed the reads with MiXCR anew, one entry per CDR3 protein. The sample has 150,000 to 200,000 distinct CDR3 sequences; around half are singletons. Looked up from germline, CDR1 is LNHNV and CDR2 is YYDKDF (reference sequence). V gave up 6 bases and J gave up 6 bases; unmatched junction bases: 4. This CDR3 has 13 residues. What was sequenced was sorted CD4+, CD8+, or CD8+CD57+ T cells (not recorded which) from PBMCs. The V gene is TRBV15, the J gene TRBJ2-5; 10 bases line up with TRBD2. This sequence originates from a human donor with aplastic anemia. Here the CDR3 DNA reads TGTGCCACCAGAGGGACTAGCGAACAGACCCAGTACTTC. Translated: CATRGTSEQTQYF.